This is a list of T cell receptor beta chains from one sample in a study of CD8 T cells in ankylosing spondylitis. From the 5' RACE reads, TCRdb called clonotypes with MiXCR, one entry per CDR3 protein. The repertoire holds 400,000 or so distinct CDR3 sequences, with 20% to 30% as singletons. The sample comprised blood, either unsorted or a sorted T cell fraction (not recorded which). These receptor sequences come from a male donor with ankylosing spondylitis. Both conserved end residues are part of each CDR3. Fields, in order: V gene, clone size, D gene, J gene, CDR3 protein, CDR3 DNA. A D gene is named only where the DNA matches it firmly. For some rows the clone size is stated as once, few or many, or as a class when expanded; others skip it.

>TRBV4-2|few|-|TRBJ2-3
CASSQDRDLRTDTQYF
TGTGCCAGCAGCCAAGACAGGGATCTTAGAACAGATACGCAGTATTTT
>TRBV5-1|-|-|TRBJ2-7
CASSLSRGGTYEQYF
TGCGCCAGCAGCTTGTCTCGAGGGGGAACCTACGAGCAGTACTTC
>TRBV19|few|-|TRBJ2-5
CASSHQRRGELAQYF
TGTGCCAGTAGTCACCAGAGGAGGGGGGAATTGGCCCAGTACTTC
>TRBV5-1|-|TRBD1|TRBJ2-5
CASSTQGDGETQYF
TGCGCCAGCAGCACACAGGGGGACGGAGAGACCCAGTACTTC
>TRBV5-1|-|-|TRBJ2-1
CASSLRVGYEQFF
TGCGCCAGCAGCTTGCGGGTGGGATATGAGCAGTTCTTC
>TRBV15|few|-|TRBJ1-4
CATSGTGWNEKLFF
TGTGCCACCAGCGGAACCGGTTGGAATGAAAAACTGTTTTTT
>TRBV20-1|few|TRBD2|TRBJ2-2
CSVGGLAGSTGELFF
TGCAGTGTTGGGGGGCTAGCGGGAAGCACCGGGGAGCTGTTTTTT
>TRBV20-1|few|-|TRBJ2-1
CSARVQNGNEQFF
TGCAGTGCTAGAGTTCAGAACGGGAATGAGCAGTTCTTC
>TRBV10-3|-|-|TRBJ1-1
CAISVVGHMNTEAFF
TGTGCCATCAGTGTGGTTGGACACATGAACACTGAAGCTTTCTTT
>TRBV24-1|-|TRBD2|TRBJ2-1
CATSDLGSGGSSYNEQFF
TGTGCCACCAGTGATTTAGGGTCTGGCGGGAGCTCCTACAATGAGCAGTTCTTC
>TRBV5-1|-|TRBD1|TRBJ2-5
CASTYTGGQETQYF
TGCGCCAGCACCTATACAGGGGGCCAAGAGACCCAGTACTTC
>TRBV15|few|-|TRBJ2-2
CATSSVRPNTGELFF
TGTGCCACCAGCAGTGTGCGGCCGAACACCGGGGAGCTGTTTTTT
>TRBV7-9|few|TRBD1|TRBJ1-2
CASSLDLQGANGYTF
TGTGCCAGCAGCTTAGATCTGCAGGGGGCGAATGGCTACACCTTC
>TRBV5-1|-|TRBD1|TRBJ2-1
CASSQTGTGFNEQFF
TGCGCCAGCAGCCAGACCGGGACAGGGTTCAATGAGCAGTTCTTC
>TRBV12-3/TRBV12-4|-|TRBD2|TRBJ2-3
CASSLLAGGGATQYF
TGTGCCAGCAGTTTACTAGCGGGAGGGGGAGCTACGCAGTATTTT
>TRBV20-1|-|TRBD1|TRBJ2-1
CSGTGVYNEQFF
TGCAGCGGGACAGGGGTTTACAATGAGCAGTTCTTC
>TRBV24-1|few|-|TRBJ1-4
CATSDRTEGGEKLFF
TGTGCCACCAGTGACCGGACAGAGGGTGGTGAAAAACTGTTTTTT
>TRBV9|few|-|TRBJ2-3
CASSVQSPPTDTQYF
TGTGCCAGCAGCGTACAGTCTCCCCCAACAGATACGCAGTATTTT
>TRBV11-2|-|TRBD2|TRBJ2-7
CASSLQREGHEQYF
TGTGCCAGCAGCCTACAGCGGGAGGGCCACGAGCAGTACTTC
>TRBV12-3/TRBV12-4|-|-|TRBJ1-2
CASGEVRADLYGYTF
TGTGCCAGCGGGGAAGTTCGGGCGGATCTCTATGGCTACACCTTC
>TRBV30|-|-|TRBJ1-1
CAWRRDTEAFF
TGTGCCTGGAGGAGGGACACTGAAGCTTTCTTT
>TRBV5-1|-|-|TRBJ1-4
CASSPTRRGTEKLFF
TGCGCCAGCAGCCCAACCCGAAGGGGAACTGAAAAACTGTTTTTT
>TRBV2|few|-|TRBJ2-7
CASRRWDNSYEQYF
TGTGCCAGCCGACGGTGGGACAACTCCTACGAGCAGTACTTC
>TRBV19|-|TRBD1|TRBJ2-7
CASSTPTGDTYEQYF
TGTGCCAGTAGTACCCCGACAGGGGACACCTACGAGCAGTACTTC
>TRBV5-6|few|-|TRBJ1-4
CASSWPGDGNEKLFF
TGTGCCAGCAGCTGGCCAGGAGACGGTAATGAAAAACTGTTTTTT
>TRBV29-1|few|-|TRBJ1-1
CSIGGSAEAFF
TGCAGTATCGGGGGTTCGGCTGAAGCTTTCTTT
>TRBV12-3/TRBV12-4|few|TRBD1|TRBJ2-2
CASWDGTGNTGELFF
TGTGCCAGTTGGGATGGGACAGGGAACACCGGGGAGCTGTTTTTT
>TRBV5-1|-|-|TRBJ2-3
CASSADPTDTQYF
TGCGCCAGCAGCGCGGACCCCACAGATACGCAGTATTTT
>TRBV5-1|many|TRBD1|TRBJ2-2
CASSPGTGAPTGELFF
TGCGCCAGCAGCCCGGGGACAGGCGCCCCCACCGGGGAGCTGTTTTTT
>TRBV11-2|-|-|TRBJ1-6
CASSAFRDSPLHF
TGTGCCAGCAGCGCATTCAGGGATTCACCCCTCCACTTT
>TRBV7-2|-|TRBD1|TRBJ2-3
CASSLRQGAPDTQYF
TGTGCCAGCAGCTTAAGGCAGGGGGCCCCAGATACGCAGTATTTT
>TRBV20-1|-|TRBD2|TRBJ2-1
CSPLTSGNNEQFF
TGCAGTCCTCTAACTAGCGGGAACAATGAGCAGTTCTTC
>TRBV10-3|-|TRBD2|TRBJ2-1
CATSTAGTRNNEQFF
TGTGCCACCTCAACCGCCGGGACTAGGAACAATGAGCAGTTCTTC
>TRBV11-2|few|TRBD1|TRBJ2-1
CASTKNPGQGGNEQFF
TGTGCCAGCACCAAGAATCCGGGACAGGGAGGGAATGAGCAGTTCTTC
>TRBV11-2|-|-|TRBJ2-7
CASSSRPAYEQYF
TGTGCCAGCAGCTCCAGACCAGCCTACGAGCAGTACTTC
>TRBV5-1|few|-|TRBJ2-1
CASSLGGSAGNEQFF
TGCGCCAGCAGCTTGGGGGGGAGCGCGGGCAATGAGCAGTTCTTC
>TRBV6-2/TRBV6-3|-|-|TRBJ1-5
CASSYPGSNQPQHF
TGTGCCAGCAGTTACCCGGGGAGCAATCAGCCCCAGCATTTT
>TRBV20-1|few|TRBD1|TRBJ2-5
CSASSGGVRQETQYF
TGCAGTGCTAGTTCAGGGGGCGTACGGCAAGAGACCCAGTACTTC
>TRBV2|-|-|TRBJ1-4
CASSFRPPTATNEKLFF
TGTGCCAGCAGTTTCCGCCCCCCGACAGCAACTAATGAAAAACTGTTTTTT
>TRBV6-1|few|TRBD2|TRBJ2-7
CASSGGPSGSSNEQYF
TGTGCCAGCAGTGGGGGCCCTAGCGGGAGTTCGAACGAGCAGTACTTC
>TRBV10-3|few|-|TRBJ1-1
CAISDYRTEAFF
TGTGCCATCAGTGATTACAGGACTGAAGCTTTCTTT
>TRBV4-1|few|TRBD2|TRBJ2-7
CASSQPMGRELPYEQYF
TGCGCCAGCAGCCAACCGATGGGGCGGGAGTTACCCTACGAGCAGTACTTC
>TRBV2|-|-|TRBJ2-1
CASTRGPVYNEQFF
TGTGCCAGCACGCGGGGGCCTGTTTACAATGAGCAGTTCTTC
>TRBV7-9|-|-|TRBJ1-2
CASSPGTAAYGYTF
TGTGCCAGCAGCCCCGGGACTGCCGCCTATGGCTACACCTTC
>TRBV20-1|few|-|TRBJ2-3
CSAKPRLFTDTQYF
TGCAGTGCTAAGCCTAGACTATTCACAGATACGCAGTATTTT
>TRBV2|few|-|TRBJ1-1
CAHRKEAGTEAFF
TGTGCCCACAGGAAGGAGGCCGGAACTGAAGCTTTCTTT
>TRBV12-3/TRBV12-4|few|TRBD1|TRBJ2-1
CASSLAMGQRQFF
TGTGCCAGCAGTTTAGCAATGGGACAGCGGCAGTTCTTC
>TRBV4-1|-|TRBD2|TRBJ2-3
CASSQGLAPDTQYF
TGCGCCAGCAGCCAAGGACTAGCGCCCGATACGCAGTATTTT
>TRBV10-3|few|TRBD2|TRBJ2-2
CAIRGLAENTGELFF
TGTGCCATCAGGGGACTAGCGGAGAACACCGGGGAGCTGTTTTTT
>TRBV5-1|-|TRBD2|TRBJ2-1
CASSLRLAGGFYNEQFF
TGCGCCAGCAGCTTACGACTAGCGGGAGGTTTCTACAATGAGCAGTTCTTC
>TRBV5-1|-|TRBD2|TRBJ2-1
CASSLGLAGGGNEQFF
TGCGCCAGCAGCTTGGGACTAGCGGGAGGCGGGAATGAGCAGTTCTTC
>TRBV3-1|few|-|TRBJ2-7
CASSSGASSYEQYF
TGTGCCAGCAGTTCCGGGGCCTCCTCCTACGAGCAGTACTTC
>TRBV5-1|few|TRBD2|TRBJ2-2
CASSLGGGSGGGELFF
TGCGCCAGCAGCTTGGGAGGCGGGAGCGGCGGCGGGGAGCTGTTTTTT
>TRBV29-1|few|-|TRBJ2-3
CSVGDLGTQYF
TGCAGCGTTGGGGACCTAGGAACGCAGTATTTT
>TRBV29-1|-|-|TRBJ2-7
CSVRADSHEQYF
TGCAGCGTGAGAGCGGATTCCCACGAGCAGTACTTC
>TRBV3-1|-|-|TRBJ2-3
CASSRLALSTDTQYF
TGTGCCAGCAGCCGGCTAGCGCTAAGCACAGATACGCAGTATTTT
>TRBV5-1|few|-|TRBJ2-2
CASSLDGGTNTGELFF
TGCGCCAGCAGCTTGGATGGAGGGACGAACACCGGGGAGCTGTTTTTT
>TRBV5-1|-|-|TRBJ2-3
CASSLGVRSTDTQYF
TGCGCCAGCAGCTTGGGGGTCAGGTCCACAGATACGCAGTATTTT
>TRBV7-2|few|TRBD1|TRBJ2-7
CASSSAGTGVYEQYF
TGTGCCAGCAGCTCAGCCGGGACAGGGGTCTACGAGCAGTACTTC